Listed below are T cell receptor beta chains from one sample, sequenced in a study of CD4 T cell repertoires in COVID-19. Repertoires were generated with immunoSEQ multiplex PCR, while TCRdb's copy carries only in-frame clones and drops some. The sample has about 75,000 clones, about four fifths seen once. The specimen comprised CD4+ T cells from peripheral blood, sampled after recovery from COVID-19. These TCRs come from a human donor who had COVID-19. Both conserved end residues are part of each CDR3. A D gene is named only where the DNA matches it firmly. A row's size may be missing; if present it is once, few, many or a size class.

16,NA,TRBJ1-3,NA,TRBV5-1,CASSFLGGAAGNTIYF,TGCGCCAGCAGCTTCCTCGGGGGGGCGGCTGGAAACACCATATATTTT
15,NA,TRBJ1-1,TRBD1,TRBV18,CASSSTTGGNTEAFF,TGTGCCAGCTCATCTACGACAGGGGGAAACACTGAAGCTTTCTTT
13,NA,TRBJ1-2,TRBD1,TRBV6-5,CASCRDRSWGYTF,TGTGCCAGTTGCCGGGACAGGTCTTGGGGCTACACCTTC
15,NA,TRBJ1-4,NA,TRBV9,CASSFRASTNEKLFF,TGTGCCAGCAGCTTCAGGGCTTCAACTAATGAAAAACTGTTTTTT
15,NA,TRBJ2-1,NA,TRBV4-2,CASSHMMEGANEQFF,TGTGCCAGCAGCCACATGATGGAGGGGGCGAATGAGCAGTTCTTC
14,few,TRBJ2-3,NA,TRBV10-3,CASKTQEGTDTQYF,TGTGCCAGCAAGACCCAGGAGGGTACAGATACGCAGTATTTT
14,NA,TRBJ1-4,TRBD1,TRBV6-5,CANLQGKSGEKLFF,TGTGCCAATCTACAGGGGAAATCGGGGGAAAAACTGTTTTTT
16,NA,TRBJ1-1,TRBD1,TRBV11-2,CASSLPDRVSNTEAFF,TGTGCCAGCAGCTTACCTGACAGGGTATCGAACACTGAAGCTTTCTTT
13,NA,TRBJ2-4,NA,TRBV7-3,CASSLSSGNIQYF,TGTGCCAGCAGCTTAAGTTCAGGGAACATTCAGTACTTC
14,NA,TRBJ2-5,TRBD2,TRBV3-1/TRBV3-2,CASSFQRGGETQYF,TGTGCCAGCAGCTTCCAGCGGGGGGGGGAGACCCAGTACTTC
14,NA,TRBJ1-1,NA,TRBV7-2,CASTSGISYTEAFF,TGTGCCAGCACTTCCGGGATTTCTTACACTGAAGCTTTCTTT
12,few,TRBJ1-2,NA,TRBV6-5,CASSYGIDGYTF,TGTGCCAGCAGTTATGGAATAGATGGCTACACCTTC
17,once,TRBJ1-5,NA,TRBV6-9,CASSYPSDTVSNQPQHF,TGTGCCAGCAGTTATCCCTCGGACACTGTTAGCAATCAGCCCCAGCATTTT
14,few,TRBJ1-1,NA,TRBV6-5,CASRRLGEVTEAFF,TGTGCCAGCAGAAGACTGGGTGAGGTGACTGAAGCTTTCTTT
15,NA,TRBJ2-2,NA,TRBV19,CASSVNRISTGELFF,TGTGCCAGTAGTGTCAACAGGATAAGCACCGGGGAGCTGTTTTTT
16,NA,TRBJ2-1,TRBD1,TRBV19,CASSDPLGQGWNEQFF,TGTGCCAGTAGCGACCCGTTGGGACAGGGGTGGAATGAGCAGTTCTTC
14,NA,TRBJ2-3,NA,TRBV9,CASSVLTDTDTQYF,TGTGCCAGCAGCGTATTAACAGACACAGATACGCAGTATTTT
15,NA,TRBJ1-1,TRBD1,TRBV6-1,CASSDFDRGTTEAFF,TGTGCCAGCAGTGATTTCGACAGGGGTACCACTGAAGCTTTCTTT
15,NA,TRBJ2-7,NA,TRBV11-2,CASRPDNLQYSEQYF,TGTGCCAGCAGACCCGACAACCTTCAATACTCCGAGCAGTACTTC
16,NA,TRBJ1-5,TRBD1,TRBV5-1,CASSLVRQGNNQPQHF,TGCGCCAGCAGCTTGGTAAGACAGGGGAACAATCAGCCCCAGCATTTT
14,NA,TRBJ2-1,TRBD2,TRBV6-6,CASSTGTSGSSEFF,TGTGCCAGCAGCACCGGAACTAGCGGGAGCAGTGAGTTCTTC
14,NA,TRBJ1-2,NA,TRBV10-3,CAISESENNYGYTF,TGTGCCATCAGTGAGTCTGAGAATAACTATGGCTACACCTTC
14,NA,TRBJ2-5,TRBD2,TRBV5-1,CASSPRLAGETQYF,TGCGCCAGCAGCCCCAGACTAGCGGGCGAGACCCAGTACTTC
15,NA,TRBJ1-1,TRBD1,TRBV5-4,CASSPDRGPDTEAFF,TGTGCCAGCAGCCCAGACAGGGGGCCGGACACTGAAGCTTTCTTT
16,NA,TRBJ2-3,TRBD1,TRBV24-1,CATSETGTGLTDTQYF,TGTGCCACCAGTGAAACCGGGACAGGACTCACAGATACGCAGTATTTT
13,NA,TRBJ2-5,NA,TRBV24-1,CATSVRGKETQYF,TGTGCCACCAGTGTCAGGGGTAAAGAGACCCAGTACTTC
15,NA,TRBJ1-4,NA,TRBV30,CAWSETGYLHEKLFF,TGTGCCTGGAGTGAAACAGGGTACTTGCATGAAAAACTGTTTTTT
14,NA,TRBJ1-2,NA,TRBV10-3,CAISIYAGDYGYTF,TGTGCCATCAGTATCTATGCAGGGGACTATGGCTACACCTTC
16,NA,TRBJ2-3,NA,TRBV10-1,CASSRSVGGSTDTQYF,TGCGCCAGCAGTCGATCGGTAGGGGGGTCCACAGATACGCAGTATTTT
14,NA,TRBJ2-2,NA,TRBV19,CASESRPQGGELFF,TGTGCCAGTGAGTCCAGACCTCAGGGCGGGGAGCTGTTTTTT
11,NA,TRBJ1-1,NA,TRBV6-5,CAGRMNTEAFF,TGTGCCGGGAGGATGAACACTGAAGCTTTCTTT
14,NA,TRBJ2-7,NA,TRBV4-1,CASSQNQGLGEQYF,TGCGCCAGCAGCCAGAACCAGGGGCTCGGGGAGCAGTACTTC
13,NA,TRBJ1-1,NA,TRBV6-5,CASRLLLVAEAFF,TGTGCCAGCAGGCTTCTGTTGGTCGCTGAAGCTTTCTTT
15,NA,TRBJ2-7,TRBD2,TRBV19,CASRLTAGVHYEQYF,TGTGCCAGTAGATTGACAGCGGGAGTGCACTACGAGCAGTACTTC
16,NA,TRBJ2-3,TRBD2,TRBV7-9,CASSEGGLAGVDTQYF,TGTGCCAGCAGCGAGGGTGGACTAGCGGGAGTGGATACGCAGTATTTT
15,NA,TRBJ1-5,NA,TRBV2,CASSGGTGSNQPQHF,TGTGCCAGCAGTGGTGGGACGGGTAGCAATCAGCCCCAGCATTTT
11,once,TRBJ2-2,NA,TRBV28,CASHYTGELFF,TGTGCCAGCCACTACACCGGGGAGCTGTTTTTT
15,NA,TRBJ2-3,TRBD2,TRBV7-2,CATGRGGGSTDTQYF,TGTGCCACAGGGAGGGGCGGCGGGAGCACAGATACGCAGTATTTT
15,NA,TRBJ2-1,TRBD2,TRBV19,CASNHQRGGLPEQFF,TGTGCCAGTAACCACCAGCGGGGGGGCCTGCCTGAGCAGTTCTTC
14,NA,TRBJ2-5,NA,TRBV6-5,CASTLGQPQETQYF,TGTGCCAGCACCCTCGGACAACCCCAAGAAACCCAGTACTTC
14,few,TRBJ1-1,NA,TRBV5-4,CASSTTLLNTEAFF,TGTGCCAGCAGCACGACACTTCTTAACACTGAAGCTTTCTTT
13,NA,TRBJ2-3,NA,TRBV5-6,CASSLYSTDTQYF,TGTGCCAGCAGCTTGTATTCTACAGATACGCAGTATTTT
16,NA,TRBJ2-5,NA,TRBV5-1,CASSPGWTSSAETQYF,TGCGCCAGCAGCCCCGGCTGGACCAGTAGCGCCGAGACCCAGTACTTC
16,NA,TRBJ2-7,TRBD1,TRBV6-1,CASSAADRGPFPEQYF,TGTGCCAGCAGTGCGGCTGACAGGGGGCCTTTTCCCGAGCAGTACTTC
15,many,TRBJ1-1,NA,TRBV28,CASEPNLALNTEAFF,TGTGCCAGCGAACCGAACTTGGCCTTGAACACTGAAGCTTTCTTT
15,NA,TRBJ1-4,NA,TRBV18,CASSPPKGEGQKLFF,TGTGCCAGCTCACCACCGAAGGGCGAGGGGCAAAAACTGTTTTTT
13,few,TRBJ1-1,NA,TRBV6-5,CASNDDRHTEAFF,TGTGCCAGCAACGACGACAGACACACTGAAGCTTTCTTT
17,NA,TRBJ2-2,TRBD1,TRBV6-6,CASSRKPGQASTGELFF,TGTGCCAGCAGTCGAAAACCGGGACAGGCTTCCACCGGGGAGCTGTTTTTT
14,NA,TRBJ2-7,NA,TRBV3-1/TRBV3-2,CASSPRQGSYEQYF,TGTGCCAGCAGCCCCCGGCAGGGGAGCTACGAGCAGTACTTC
17,few,TRBJ1-1,NA,TRBV14,CASSPRSGRYGHTEAFF,TGTGCCAGCAGCCCTCGCTCAGGGAGGTATGGGCACACTGAAGCTTTCTTT
17,NA,TRBJ2-2,TRBD1,TRBV19,CASSPPGTGGYTGELFF,TGTGCCAGTAGTCCTCCCGGGACAGGGGGTTACACCGGGGAGCTGTTTTTT
12,NA,TRBJ2-3,NA,TRBV28,CASSVRVDTQYF,TGTGCCAGCAGTGTCAGGGTAGATACGCAGTATTTT